What follows describes a single T cell receptor beta chain. Germline V CDR1 and CDR2: SGHRS, YFSETQ. V was clipped by 4 bases and J by 5 bases; unmatched bases: 7. This CDR3 has 16 amino acids. This record comes from a study of cytomegalovirus exposure and HLA in healthy donors. A multiplex PCR was run with 60 Vbeta primers and 13 Jbeta primers. Assay: immunoSEQ multiplex PCR; the TCRdb copy retains only in-frame clones and omits some. This sample carries some 110,000 clones, over 60% of them seen once, and the ten largest clones take roughly 2.2%. This clonotype was sampled from a woman aged 25 to 45 in good health and CMV-seronegative. The specimen sequenced was PBMCs. The chain employs TRBV5-1 and TRBJ1-6; TRBD1 matches at 9 bases. The CDR3 region is CASSPRQGGNNSPLHF. CDR3 DNA: TGCGCCAGCAGCCCGAGACAGGGGGGTAATAATTCACCCCTCCACTTT.